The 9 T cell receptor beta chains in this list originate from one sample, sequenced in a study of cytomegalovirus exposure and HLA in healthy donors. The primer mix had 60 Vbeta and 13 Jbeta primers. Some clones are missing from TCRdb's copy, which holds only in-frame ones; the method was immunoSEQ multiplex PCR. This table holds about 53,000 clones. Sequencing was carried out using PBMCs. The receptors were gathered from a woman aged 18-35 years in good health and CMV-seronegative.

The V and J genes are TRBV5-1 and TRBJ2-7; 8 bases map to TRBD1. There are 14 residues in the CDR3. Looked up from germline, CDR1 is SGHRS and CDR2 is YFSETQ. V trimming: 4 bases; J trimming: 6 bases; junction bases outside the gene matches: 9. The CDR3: CASSNRTGLAEQYF. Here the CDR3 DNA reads TGCGCCAGCAGCAATAGGACAGGGTTAGCCGAGCAGTACTTC.

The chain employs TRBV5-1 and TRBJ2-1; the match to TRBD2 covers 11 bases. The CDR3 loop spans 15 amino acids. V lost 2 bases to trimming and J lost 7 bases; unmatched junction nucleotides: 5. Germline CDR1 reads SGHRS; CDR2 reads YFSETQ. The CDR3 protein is CASSLLAGEMNEQFF. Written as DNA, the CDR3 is TGCGCCAGCAGCTTACTAGCGGGAGAGATGAATGAGCAGTTCTTC. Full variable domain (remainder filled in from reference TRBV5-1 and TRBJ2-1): KAGVTQTPRYLIKTRGQQVTLSCSPISGHRSVSWYQQTPGQGLQFLFEYFSETQRNKGNFPGRFSGRQFSNSRSEMNVSTLELGDSALYLCASSLLAGEMNEQFFGPGTRLTVL.

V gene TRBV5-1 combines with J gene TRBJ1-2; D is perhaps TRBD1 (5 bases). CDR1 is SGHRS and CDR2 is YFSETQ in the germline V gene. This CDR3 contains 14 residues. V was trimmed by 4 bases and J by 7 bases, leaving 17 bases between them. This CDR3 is CASSRDLTMSGYTF. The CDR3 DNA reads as TGCGCCAGCAGCAGGGACTTAACTATGAGTGGCTACACCTTC.

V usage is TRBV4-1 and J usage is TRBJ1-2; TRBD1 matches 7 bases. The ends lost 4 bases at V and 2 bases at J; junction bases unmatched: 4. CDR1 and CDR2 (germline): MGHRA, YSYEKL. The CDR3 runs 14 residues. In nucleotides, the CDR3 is TGCGCCAGCAGCCGGACAGGTTTGAACTATGGCTACACCTTC. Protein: CASSRTGLNYGYTF.

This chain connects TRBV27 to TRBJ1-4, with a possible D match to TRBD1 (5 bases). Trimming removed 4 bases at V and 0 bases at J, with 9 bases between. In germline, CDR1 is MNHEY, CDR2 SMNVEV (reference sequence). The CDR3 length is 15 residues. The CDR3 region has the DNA TGTGCCAGCAGTTCAGGACAAACAACTAATGAAAAACTGTTTTTT. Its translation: CASSSGQTTNEKLFF.

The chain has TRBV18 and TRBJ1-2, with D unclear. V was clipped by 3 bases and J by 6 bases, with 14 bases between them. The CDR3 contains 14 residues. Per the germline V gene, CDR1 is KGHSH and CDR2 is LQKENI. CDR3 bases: TGTGCCAGCTCACCGGATTACGAGGGCAATGGCTACACCTTC. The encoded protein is CASSPDYEGNGYTF.

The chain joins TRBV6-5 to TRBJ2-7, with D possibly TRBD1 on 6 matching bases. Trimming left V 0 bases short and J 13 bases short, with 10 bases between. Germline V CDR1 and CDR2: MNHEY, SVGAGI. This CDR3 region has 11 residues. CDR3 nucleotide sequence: TGTGCCAGCAGTTACTCGGGACAATCTTACTTC. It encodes CASSYSGQSYF.

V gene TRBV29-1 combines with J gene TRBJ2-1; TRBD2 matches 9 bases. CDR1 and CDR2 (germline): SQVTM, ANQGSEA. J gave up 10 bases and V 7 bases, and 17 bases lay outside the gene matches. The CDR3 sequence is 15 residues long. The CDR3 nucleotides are TGCAGCGCAACGGGGGTCAGCGGGAGGTTGCAGGAGCAGTTCTTC. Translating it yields CSATGVSGRLQEQFF.

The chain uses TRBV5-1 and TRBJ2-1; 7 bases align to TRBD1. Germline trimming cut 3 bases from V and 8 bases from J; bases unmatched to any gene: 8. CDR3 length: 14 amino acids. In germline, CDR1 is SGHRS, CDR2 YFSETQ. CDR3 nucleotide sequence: TGCGCCAGCAGCTGGGGCACAGGGGTGGATGAGCAGTTCTTC. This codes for CASSWGTGVDEQFF.